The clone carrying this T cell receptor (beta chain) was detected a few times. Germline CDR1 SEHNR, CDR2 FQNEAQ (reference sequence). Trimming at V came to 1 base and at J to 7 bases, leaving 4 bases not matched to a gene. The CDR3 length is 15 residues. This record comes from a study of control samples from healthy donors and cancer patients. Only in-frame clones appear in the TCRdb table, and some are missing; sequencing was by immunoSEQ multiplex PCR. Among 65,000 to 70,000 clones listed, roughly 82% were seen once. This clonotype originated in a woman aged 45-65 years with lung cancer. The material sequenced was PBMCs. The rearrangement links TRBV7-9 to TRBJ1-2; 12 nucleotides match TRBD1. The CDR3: CASSLGDRGRFGYTF. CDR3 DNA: TGTGCCAGCAGCTTAGGGGACAGGGGGCGTTTTGGCTACACCTTC.